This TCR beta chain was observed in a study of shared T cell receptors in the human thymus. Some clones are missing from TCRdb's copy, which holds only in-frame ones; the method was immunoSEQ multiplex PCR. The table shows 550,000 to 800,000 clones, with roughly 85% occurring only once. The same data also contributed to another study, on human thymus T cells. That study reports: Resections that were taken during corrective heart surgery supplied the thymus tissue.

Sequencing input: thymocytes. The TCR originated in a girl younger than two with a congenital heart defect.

The CDR3 here is CASSALSGGVSRTDTQYF. The CDR3 DNA reads TGTGCCAGCAGCGCCCTCTCCGGAGGGGTGTCTCGCACAGATACGCAGTATTTT. The gene calls are TRBV5-8 and TRBJ2-3; possibly TRBD2 for D (6 bases). Trimming left V 4 bases short and J 1 base short, with 22 bases between. The CDR3 has 18 residues. From germline, CDR1 is SGHTS and CDR2 YDEGEE.